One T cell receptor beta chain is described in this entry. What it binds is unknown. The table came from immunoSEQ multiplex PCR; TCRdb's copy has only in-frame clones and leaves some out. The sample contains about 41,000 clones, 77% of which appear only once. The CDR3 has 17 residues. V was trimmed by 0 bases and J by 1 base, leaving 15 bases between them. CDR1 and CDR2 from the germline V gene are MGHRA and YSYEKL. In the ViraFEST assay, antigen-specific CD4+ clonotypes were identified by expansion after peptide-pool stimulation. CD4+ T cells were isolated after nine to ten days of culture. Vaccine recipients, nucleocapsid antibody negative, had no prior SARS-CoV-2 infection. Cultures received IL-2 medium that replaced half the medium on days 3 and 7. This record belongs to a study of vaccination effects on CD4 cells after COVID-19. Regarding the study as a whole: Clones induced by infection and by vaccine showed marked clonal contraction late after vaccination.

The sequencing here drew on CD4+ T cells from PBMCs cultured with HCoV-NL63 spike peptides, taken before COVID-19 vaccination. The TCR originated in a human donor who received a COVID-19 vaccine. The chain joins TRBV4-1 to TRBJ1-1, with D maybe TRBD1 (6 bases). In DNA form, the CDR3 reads TGCGCCAGCAGCCAAGACGAGTGGGGGGCTAAGAACACTGAAGCTTTCTTT. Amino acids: CASSQDEWGAKNTEAFF.